A single sample is the source of the 16 T cell receptor beta chains below, sequenced in a study of beta chain features in type 1 diabetes. Expressed TCRB transcripts were sequenced after all isolated RNA was converted to cDNA. Some clones are missing from TCRdb's copy, which holds only in-frame ones; the method was immunoSEQ multiplex PCR. The data contain 250,000 or so clones, approximately 70% of them singletons. The material sequenced was naive CD4+ T cells from blood. The receptors stem from a young man in good health.

This chain connects TRBV28 to TRBJ2-1, with D unclear. V shed 6 bases and J shed 8 bases, with 11 bases lying between them. Germline V gene data show CDR1 as MDHEN and CDR2 as SYDVKM. The CDR3 totals 12 residues. CDR3 in amino acids: CASSNKADEQFF. CDR3 in DNA: TGTGCCAGCAGCAACAAGGCGGATGAGCAGTTCTTC.

The J gene is TRBJ2-7, the V gene TRBV4-3; perhaps TRBD2 as D (6 bases). Germline assignment: CDR1 LGHNA and CDR2 YSLEER. Trimming pared 3 bases from V and 0 bases from J, leaving 15 bases between. This CDR3 region has 16 residues. The CDR3 loop reads CASSHGAGTFSYEQYF. The CDR3, as DNA: TGCGCCAGCAGCCATGGAGCCGGGACTTTCTCCTACGAGCAGTACTTC.

The chain recombines TRBV28 with TRBJ2-5, with a possible D match to TRBD1 (6 bases). The V gene lost 5 bases and the J gene lost 4 bases, with 14 bases spanning the gap. CDR1 and CDR2 from the germline V gene are MDHEN and SYDVKM. The CDR3 runs 14 residues. CDR3 DNA: TGTGCCAGCAGTAACAGGGTAGTGAGAGAGACCCAGTACTTC. This sequence encodes CASSNRVVRETQYF.

V gene TRBV4-1 combines with J gene TRBJ2-5; unclear D gene. This CDR3 region has 14 residues. Deletions cut 1 base from V and 7 bases from J, with 13 bases between. The germline V gene encodes CDR1 MGHRA and CDR2 YSYEKL. In nucleotides, the CDR3 is TGCGCCAGCAGCCAAGGATCACCGGGTGGGACCCAGTACTTC. It codes for CASSQGSPGGTQYF.

The chain is built from TRBV2 and TRBJ2-5; 8 nucleotides match TRBD1. The germline CDR1 and CDR2 sequences are SNHLY and FYNNEI. Losses at the gene ends were 4 bases for V and 4 bases for J; bases not matched to a gene: 2. The CDR3 extends over 13 amino acids. Written as DNA, the CDR3 is TGTGCCAGCAGTGGAACAGGGGGAGAGACCCAGTACTTC. As protein: CASSGTGGETQYF.

This clone was detected only a few times. CDR3 residues: CASSQGAGGNYEQYF. In DNA, the CDR3 is TGTGCCAGCAGCCAAGGAGCAGGGGGAAACTACGAGCAGTACTTC. The rearrangement uses TRBV14 and TRBJ2-7, with 7 positions matching TRBD1. Germline V gives CDR1 SGHDN, CDR2 FVKESK. V shed 1 base, J shed 3 bases, and the junction held 6 bases outside the gene matches. CDR3 size: 15 residues.

CDR3 residues: CASSAWTEQFF. The CDR3 coding sequence is TGTGCCAGCAGCGCCTGGACAGAGCAGTTCTTC. The chain links TRBV7-2 to TRBJ2-1; tentative D call: TRBD1 (5 bases). The CDR3 is 11 residues long. V was cut by 5 bases and J by 10 bases, with 9 bases left in between. Germline V gives CDR1 SGHTA, CDR2 FQGNSA. The full variable domain, rest sourced from reference TRBV7-2 and TRBJ2-1, is GAGVSQSPSNKVTEKGKDVELRCDPISGHTALYWYRQSLGQGLEFLIYFQGNSAPDKSGLPSDRFSAERTGGSVSTLTIQRTQQEDSAVYLCASSAWTEQFFGPGTRLTVL.

This chain uses TRBV5-1 with TRBJ2-7; D not certain. Trimming pared 0 bases from V and 0 bases from J, leaving 4 bases between. The V gene's germline CDR1 is SGHRS and CDR2 YFSETQ. This CDR3 has 13 amino acids. CDR3 protein: CASSLDTSYEQYF. In DNA, the CDR3 is TGCGCCAGCAGCTTGGACACCTCCTACGAGCAGTACTTC.

This sequence joins TRBV18 and TRBJ2-3, with unresolved D. The CDR3 has 14 residues. The germline V gene encodes CDR1 KGHSH and CDR2 LQKENI. Trimming left V 6 bases short and J 2 bases short, with 12 bases between. The CDR3 coding sequence is TGTGCCAGCTCCGAGGCTAAGTTCACAGATACGCAGTATTTT. Translated: CASSEAKFTDTQYF.

The table lists this clone with a few counts. The rearrangement uses TRBV29-1 and TRBJ2-4, with TRBD1 identical over 9 bases. The CDR3 consists of 14 residues. The germline V gene has CDR1 SQVTM and CDR2 ANQGSEA. V lost 7 bases, J lost 7 bases, and 11 bases stayed unmatched. For the CDR3, the DNA is TGCAGCGCACGGGACAGGGAGGCCGGGAACATTCAGTACTTC. Amino acid sequence: CSARDREAGNIQYF.

The rearrangement joins TRBV13 to TRBJ2-7, with TRBD1 matching over 9 bases. The ends lost 5 bases at V and 3 bases at J; junction bases unmatched: 11. The germline V gene encodes CDR1 PRHDT and CDR2 FYEKMQ (reference sequence). The CDR3 contains 16 residues. CDR3 bases: TGTGCCAGCAGCGTCCGCTCCGGGACAGGGATCTACGAGCAGTACTTC. Its translation is CASSVRSGTGIYEQYF.

The rearrangement joins TRBV18 to TRBJ1-4; 9 bases are shared with TRBD1. The length of the CDR3 is 15 residues. Germline CDR1 reads KGHSH; CDR2 reads LQKENI. V shed 5 bases, J shed 7 bases, and the junction held 8 bases outside the gene matches. CDR3 region: CASSMMGQGSEKLFF. The CDR3 region has the DNA TGTGCCAGCTCAATGATGGGACAGGGAAGTGAAAAACTGTTTTTT.

The CDR3 DNA follows: TGTGCCAGCAGCTCAGCTCGGGGACAGGGAGAAAGGGAGCAGTACTTC. Amino acid sequence: CASSSARGQGEREQYF. J is TRBJ2-7 and V is TRBV28; 9 bases map to TRBD1. The V gene end was trimmed by 6 bases and the J gene end by 7 bases; junction bases not matched to a gene: 16. CDR3 length: 16 amino acids. CDR1 is MDHEN, CDR2 SYDVKM, per germline.

The gene calls are TRBV28 and TRBJ2-2; possible D gene TRBD1, 5 bases. Germline CDR1 reads MDHEN; CDR2 reads SYDVKM. V was trimmed by 2 bases and J by 4 bases, leaving 8 bases between them. The CDR3 length is 14 residues. As DNA, the CDR3 is TGTGCCAGCAGTTTAAGTGACAGCACCGGGGAGCTGTTTTTT. Protein sequence: CASSLSDSTGELFF.

The chain has TRBV29-1 and TRBJ1-1; 7 nucleotides agree with TRBD1. CDR3 size: 14 residues. J gave up 2 bases and V 7 bases, and 10 bases lay outside the gene matches. Germline CDR1 and CDR2: SQVTM and ANQGSEA. CDR3 protein: CSAHRQGINTEAFF. CDR3 bases: TGCAGCGCCCACCGACAGGGTATAAACACTGAAGCTTTCTTT. Full variable domain (remainder filled in from reference TRBV29-1 and TRBJ1-1): SAVISQKPSRDICQRGTSLTIQCQVDSQVTMMFWYRQQPGQSLTLIATANQGSEATYESGFVIDKFPISRPNLTFSTLTVSNMSPEDSSIYLCSAHRQGINTEAFFGQGTRLTVV.

This clone was observed a single time. The V and J genes are TRBV10-3 and TRBJ1-2; D remains ambiguous. The V gene's germline CDR1 is ENHRY and CDR2 SYGVKD. The CDR3 runs to 12 residues. V was cut by 4 bases and J by 0 bases, with 3 bases left in between. The CDR3 sequence is CAISASNYGYTF. CDR3 in DNA: TGTGCCATCAGTGCCTCTAACTATGGCTACACCTTC.